One sample yielded the 29 T cell receptor beta chains listed below, sequenced in a study of T cells after somatic rescue of genetic block (dated by TCRdb to the early 2020s). The library came from the immunoSEQ multiplex PCR assay. The clones in this table, taken by TCRdb from immuneACCESS, are in-frame only. Not every clone is retained; where verified, under half of the shortfall comes from an unresolved V gene, and the cause of the rest is unknown. This sample gives 85,000 to 100,000 clones in total; approximately 90% of them show up just once. The ten largest make up roughly 1.5% of the sample. The sample was peripheral blood mononuclear cells (PBMCs). The receptors here all came from a woman aged 18 to 35.

This clone was seen more than once but under ten times. The CDR3 protein is CASSESRTGGAEAFF. The CDR3 DNA reads as TGCGCCAGCAGTGAGTCGCGGACAGGGGGGGCTGAAGCTTTCTTT. The V and J genes are TRBV10-1 and TRBJ1-1, with 10 bases matching TRBD1. The germline V gene encodes CDR1 WNHNN and CDR2 SYGVQD (reference sequence). Trimming at V came to 0 bases and at J to 6 bases, leaving 4 bases not matched to a gene. This CDR3 contains 15 residues.

In DNA, the CDR3 is TGTGCCAGCAATGCTAGCGGGAGAAAGTTTCACGAGCAGTACTTC. It specifies CASNASGRKFHEQYF. The chain recombines TRBV2 with TRBJ2-7, with 10 bases aligning to TRBD2. Per germline, CDR1 SNHLY and CDR2 FYNNEI. The V gene end was trimmed by 7 bases and the J gene end by 5 bases; junction bases not matched to a gene: 11. The CDR3 is made up of 15 amino acids.

The V and J genes are TRBV5-1 and TRBJ2-2; either TRBD1 or TRBD2 may supply D (5 bases each). Trimming pared 5 bases from V and 8 bases from J, leaving 16 bases between. This CDR3 region has 14 residues. Germline values: CDR1 SGHRS, CDR2 YFSETQ. This CDR3 is CASRRTRDPGELFF. The DNA for the CDR3 is TGCGCCAGCAGGAGGACCCGGGACCCAGGGGAGCTGTTTTTT.

This clone was seen just once. The chain couples TRBV7-2 to TRBJ2-7; D is ambiguous. Germline CDR1 and CDR2: SGHTA and FQGNSA. The V end lost 1 base, the J end lost 2 bases, and 9 bases lay between the germline ends. This CDR3 has 14 residues. For the CDR3, the DNA is TGTGCCAGCAGCTTAGATCGGCCCCCCTACGAGCAGTACTTC. Amino acids: CASSLDRPPYEQYF.

V usage is TRBV29-1 and J usage is TRBJ1-1; no firm D call. Trimming stripped 2 bases from V and 3 bases from J, with 4 bases between. The CDR3 spans 11 residues. Germline V gene data show CDR1 as SQVTM and CDR2 as ANQGSEA. The CDR3 bases are TGCAGCGTTGAACGGGACACTGAAGCTTTCTTT. Its protein product is CSVERDTEAFF.

The chain combines TRBV19 with TRBJ2-1; the match to TRBD2 covers 10 bases. Germline loops: CDR1 LNHDA, CDR2 SQIVND (reference sequence). V gave up 8 bases and J gave up 5 bases; unmatched junction bases: 15. The CDR3 length is 17 residues. The CDR3 reads CASLKGAGTSDHNEQFF. CDR3 sequence (DNA): TGTGCCAGTCTCAAGGGGGCGGGGACTAGCGACCACAATGAGCAGTTCTTC.

The chain employs TRBV6-5 and TRBJ2-3, with TRBD2 matching over 7 bases. CDR1 is MNHEY and CDR2 is SVGAGI in the germline V gene. The trim removed 8 bases at V and 8 bases at J, leaving 7 bases unmatched. The length of the CDR3 is 12 residues. CDR3: CASRGDRATQYF. The DNA of the CDR3 is TGTGCCAGCCGGGGGGACCGTGCTACGCAGTATTTT.

This chain connects TRBV7-9 to TRBJ1-4; D is possibly TRBD1 (6 bases). The CDR3 runs to 16 residues. Germline lookup yields CDR1 SEHNR and CDR2 FQNEAQ (reference sequence). The V end was cut by 7 bases, the J end by 1 base, with 16 bases between. In nucleotides, the CDR3 is TGTGCCAGCACGGCAGGGGCGGGGGGAACTAATGAAAAACTGTTTTTT. This encodes CASTAGAGGTNEKLFF.

V and J are TRBV7-9 and TRBJ2-3; 8 positions match TRBD2. J lost 6 bases, V lost 3 bases, and 8 bases had no gene match. The CDR3 length is 15 residues. Germline V gene data show CDR1 as SEHNR and CDR2 as FQNEAQ (reference sequence). The CDR3: CASSFGAGGGDTQYF. The CDR3 DNA is TGTGCCAGCAGCTTTGGGGCGGGGGGAGGCGATACGCAGTATTTT.

The chain has TRBV27 and TRBJ2-7; D is perhaps TRBD2 (5 bases). V dropped 0 bases and J dropped 5 bases, with 11 bases sitting between them. CDR1 and CDR2 from the germline V gene are MNHEY and SMNVEV (reference sequence). The CDR3 extends over 14 amino acids. CDR3 nucleotides: TGTGCCAGCAGTTTATCTCGGGGAATGCACGAGCAGTACTTC. This codes for CASSLSRGMHEQYF.

This chain joins TRBV5-1 and TRBJ2-3, with TRBD2 as a possible D gene (7 bases). Trimming stripped 0 bases from V and 1 base from J, with 18 bases between. Germline CDR1 SGHRS, CDR2 YFSETQ. There are 18 residues in the CDR3. The chain's CDR3 is CASSLGGGGPSGTDTQYF. For the CDR3, the DNA is TGCGCCAGCAGCTTGGGGGGCGGGGGCCCTAGTGGCACAGATACGCAGTATTTT.

This sequence joins TRBV20-1 and TRBJ2-1, with D perhaps matching TRBD2 (5 bases). The germline V gene has CDR1 DFQATT and CDR2 SNEGSKA (reference sequence). V lost 7 bases, J lost 9 bases, and 7 bases lay in between. CDR3 length: 9 residues. In nucleotides, the CDR3 is TGCAGTGTGGGGAGTGAGCAGTTCTTC. It is translated as CSVGSEQFF.

V gene TRBV7-9 combines with J gene TRBJ2-5, with D hard to call. V was clipped by 0 bases and J by 7 bases, with 12 bases between them. The germline V gene has CDR1 SEHNR and CDR2 FQNEAQ (reference sequence). This CDR3 region has 14 residues. The CDR3 loop reads CASSLASEDGTQYF. In DNA form, the CDR3 reads TGTGCCAGCAGCTTAGCGAGTGAGGATGGGACCCAGTACTTC.

The chain joins TRBV11-2 to TRBJ1-1; no clear D gene. This CDR3 has 20 residues. Per germline, CDR1 SGHAT and CDR2 FQNNGV. Trimming took off 0 bases at V and 6 bases at J, with 29 bases between the two ends. The CDR3 DNA sequence: TGTGCCAGCAGCTTAGATCACCTGGGTCTAGTGGCGGTCGGTAGGCCTGAAGCTTTCTTT. Residues: CASSLDHLGLVAVGRPEAFF.

In DNA form, the CDR3 reads TGTGCCAGCAGCCCGCTAGCGGGAGGGGGGAACAATGAGCAGTTCTTC. This translates into CASSPLAGGGNNEQFF. This chain connects TRBV7-3 to TRBJ2-1; 12 bases map to TRBD2. This CDR3 has 16 residues. The germline CDR1 and CDR2 sequences are SGHTA and FQGTGA. With 5 bases clipped from V and 5 bases from J, the junction kept 7 bases outside the gene matches. Full variable domain (rest looked up from reference TRBV7-3 and TRBJ2-1): GAGVSQTPSNKVTEKGKYVELRCDPISGHTALYWYRQSLGQGPEFLIYFQGTGAADDSGLPNDRFFAVRPEGSVSTLKIQRTERGDSAVYLCASSPLAGGGNNEQFFGPGTRLTVL.

In its sample, this clone was seen a few times. The gene calls are TRBV7-9 and TRBJ2-3, with D unresolved. V was cut by 5 bases and J by 1 base, with 13 bases left in between. CDR1 SEHNR and CDR2 FQNEAQ come from the germline V gene (reference sequence). CDR3 length: 15 amino acids. CDR3 sequence reads: CASSPPPSGTDTQYF. CDR3 DNA: TGTGCCAGCAGCCCGCCCCCCTCCGGCACAGATACGCAGTATTTT.

This chain joins TRBV19 and TRBJ1-5; no reliable D call. Deletions cut 3 bases from V and 2 bases from J, with 14 bases between. Germline CDR1 and CDR2: LNHDA and SQIVND (reference sequence). This CDR3 is 16 amino acids long. CDR3 in amino acids: CASSISRGNGNQPQHF. The CDR3 nucleotides read TGTGCCAGTAGTATTAGTCGGGGAAATGGCAATCAGCCCCAGCATTTT.

The chain employs TRBV5-6 and TRBJ1-5; possible D gene TRBD1, 5 bases. The ends were cut back, 1 base at V and 1 base at J, with 21 bases in the middle. Germline CDR1 reads SGHDT; CDR2 reads YYEEEE. The CDR3 covers 19 residues. For the CDR3, the DNA is TGTGCCAGCAGCTTGAGATTCGGGGTCGGGGGTTCGAGCAATCAGCCCCAGCATTTT. Its protein is CASSLRFGVGGSSNQPQHF.

This clone was seen a few times. The chain combines TRBV4-3 with TRBJ2-1; TRBD2 matches 8 bases. Per the germline V gene, CDR1 is LGHNA and CDR2 is YSLEER. V trimming: 3 bases; J trimming: 0 bases; junction bases outside the gene matches: 4. This CDR3 is 16 amino acids long. The CDR3 DNA is TGCGCCAGCAGCCAGACCCTAGCGGGCTCCTACAATGAGCAGTTCTTC. Translated: CASSQTLAGSYNEQFF.

The chain is built from TRBV4-3 and TRBJ2-1, with 10 bases identical to TRBD2. V trimming: 2 bases; J trimming: 6 bases; junction bases outside the gene matches: 10. This CDR3 contains 17 residues. CDR1 is LGHNA and CDR2 is YSLEER in the germline V gene. The CDR3 sequence: CASSQPPTSGKGNEQFF. CDR3 coding DNA: TGCGCCAGCAGCCAACCTCCCACTAGCGGGAAGGGCAATGAGCAGTTCTTC.

The chain uses TRBV5-1 and TRBJ2-3; possibly TRBD1 for D (6 bases). Germline CDR1 and CDR2: SGHRS and YFSETQ. Trimming removed 0 bases at V and 1 base at J, with 9 bases between. The CDR3 runs to 15 residues. CDR3 protein: CASSLGGTRTDTQYF. The CDR3 region has the DNA TGCGCCAGCAGCTTGGGTGGGACACGCACAGATACGCAGTATTTT.

The chain employs TRBV7-8 and TRBJ2-3, with D perhaps matching TRBD1 (5 bases). With 0 bases removed from V and 4 bases from J, the gap between germline ends came to 14 bases. Germline CDR1 reads SGHVS; CDR2 reads FQNEAQ. The CDR3 runs 16 residues. This CDR3 is CASSLAGSGLPDTQYF. CDR3 in DNA: TGTGCCAGCAGCTTAGCCGGATCAGGGCTACCAGATACGCAGTATTTT.

The rearrangement joins TRBV9 to TRBJ1-5; D is perhaps TRBD1 (5 bases). CDR1 is SGDLS and CDR2 is YYNGEE in the germline V gene. The germline V and J ends were trimmed by 0 bases and 2 bases, with 9 bases remaining between them. This CDR3 is 15 amino acids long. The CDR3 is CASSVGGIGNQPQHF. CDR3 in DNA: TGTGCCAGCAGCGTAGGGGGGATTGGCAATCAGCCCCAGCATTTT.

J is TRBJ2-1 and V is TRBV11-2; D remains ambiguous. Germline CDR1 reads SGHAT; CDR2 reads FQNNGV. V lost 5 bases and J lost 7, with 9 bases in between. This CDR3 comprises 12 residues. DNA of the CDR3: TGTGCCAGCAGCACGAGTCGGAATGAGCAGTTCTTC. This encodes CASSTSRNEQFF.

The rearrangement joins TRBV21-1 to TRBJ2-2; the D call in the table, TRBD1, was not verified against the DNA. TRBV21-1 is classified as a pseudogene. The CDR3 has 14 residues. The CDR3 nucleotides read TGTGCCAGCAGAGCCCAGGGGCCGGGCGGGGAGCTGTTTTTT. The encoded protein is CASRAQGPGGELFF.

The table lists this clone with a few counts. The genes are TRBV25-1 and TRBJ2-3; D gene uncertain. The CDR3 length is 11 residues. V lost 9 bases, J lost 3 bases, and 7 bases lay in between. Germline CDR1 MGHDK, CDR2 SYGVNS. The CDR3, as DNA: TGTGCCAGTCGGATTACAGATACGCAGTATTTT. Protein sequence: CASRITDTQYF. Full variable domain (missing parts from reference TRBV25-1 and TRBJ2-3): EADIYQTPRYLVIGTGKKITLECSQTMGHDKMYWYQQDPGMELHLIHYSYGVNSTEKGDLSSESTVSRIRTEHFPLTLESARPSHTSQYLCASRITDTQYFGPGTRLTVL.

V and J are TRBV6-6 and TRBJ1-3; D may be TRBD1 (6 bases). V was pared by 2 bases and J by 7 bases, with 18 bases between. Germline CDR1 MNHNY, CDR2 SVGAGI (reference sequence). The CDR3 sequence is 16 residues long. CDR3 DNA: TGTGCCAGCAGTTACGGGGGCCGGTTCTTGGCGAACACCATATATTTT. Its protein is CASSYGGRFLANTIYF.

This clone was seen a few times. The V call is TRBV6-4, the J call TRBJ2-2; D gene uncertain. The CDR3 is made up of 13 amino acids. Germline CDR1 reads MRHNA; CDR2 reads SNTAGT. Trimming removed 2 bases from V and 3 bases from J, with 4 bases in between. CDR3 sequence (DNA): TGTGCCAGCAGTGACAGCGACACCGGGGAGCTGTTTTTT. This translates into CASSDSDTGELFF.

The chain links TRBV19 to TRBJ2-7; D not resolved. This CDR3 contains 15 residues. The germline gives CDR1 LNHDA, CDR2 SQIVND (reference sequence). Deletions cut 3 bases from V and 5 bases from J, with 17 bases between. The CDR3 sequence: CASSIDQSLRDEQYF. As DNA, the CDR3 is TGTGCCAGTAGTATTGATCAGAGTCTCCGGGACGAGCAGTACTTC.